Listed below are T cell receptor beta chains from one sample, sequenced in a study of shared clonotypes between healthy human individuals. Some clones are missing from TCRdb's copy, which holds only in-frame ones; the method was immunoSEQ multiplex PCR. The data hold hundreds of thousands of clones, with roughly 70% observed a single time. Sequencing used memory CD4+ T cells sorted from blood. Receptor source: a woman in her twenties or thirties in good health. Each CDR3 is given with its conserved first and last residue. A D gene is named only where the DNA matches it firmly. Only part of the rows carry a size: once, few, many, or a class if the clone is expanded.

CSVEVAGVAGELFF | TGCAGCGTTGAAGTAGCGGGAGTGGCCGGGGAGCTGTTTTTT | TRBD2 | TRBJ2-2 | TRBV29-1 | many
CASSDPGSTNTGELFF | TGTGCCAGCAGCGACCCCGGGTCTACGAACACCGGGGAGCTGTTTTTT | NA | TRBJ2-2 | TRBV7-8 | NA
CASSGKLSEASSDGYTF | TGTGCCAGCAGCGGAAAATTGAGTGAGGCATCCTCCGATGGCTACACCTTC | NA | TRBJ1-2 | TRBV21-1 | NA
CAWRARRNTDTQYF | TGTGCCTGGAGAGCGCGGAGAAACACAGATACGCAGTATTTT | NA | TRBJ2-3 | TRBV30 | NA
CASSLGDRDTNEQYF | TGCGCCAGCAGCTTGGGGGACAGGGATACCAACGAGCAGTACTTC | TRBD1 | TRBJ2-7 | TRBV5-1 | NA
CASNRAGRGLTANTEAFF | TGTGCGAGCAACAGAGCCGGGCGAGGGCTCACGGCGAACACTGAAGCTTTCTTT | NA | TRBJ1-1 | TRBV27 | NA
CASSSNYGSYEQYF | TGTGCCAGCAGCTCTAATTACGGCTCCTACGAGCAGTACTTC | NA | TRBJ2-7 | TRBV11-2 | few
CATSRSGTRPSNQPQHF | TGTGCCACCAGCAGAAGTGGGACGAGGCCTAGCAATCAGCCCCAGCATTTT | NA | TRBJ1-5 | TRBV15 | few
CASSYHGVGGYTF | TGTGCCAGCAGTTACCACGGGGTTGGTGGCTACACCTTC | NA | TRBJ1-2 | TRBV6-6 | few
CASIPGGSYNEQFF | TGTGCCAGCATTCCGGGAGGGTCCTACAATGAGCAGTTCTTC | TRBD2 | TRBJ2-1 | TRBV6-1 | NA
CASSSRPLVRGYGYTF | TGTGCCAGCAGCTCCAGACCACTCGTCAGGGGATATGGCTACACCTTC | NA | TRBJ1-2 | TRBV5-4 | NA
CASSLDGGGGTQYF | TGCGCCAGCAGCTTGGACGGTGGAGGGGGTACGCAGTATTTT | NA | TRBJ2-3 | TRBV5-1 | NA
CASSLDRGWTQYF | TGTGCCAGCAGTTTGGACAGGGGGTGGACCCAGTACTTC | TRBD1 | TRBJ2-5 | TRBV6-6 | few
CASAAGELYGYTF | TGCGCCAGCGCCGCAGGGGAACTATATGGCTACACCTTC | NA | TRBJ1-2 | TRBV5-1 | NA
CASVQDGQYEQYF | TGTGCCAGCGTCCAGGACGGCCAATACGAGCAGTACTTC | NA | TRBJ2-7 | TRBV7-2 | NA
CASSQDRGPSPRLDAEKLFF | TGTGCCAGCAGCCAAGATCGAGGGCCATCCCCTCGGTTAGACGCGGAAAAACTGTTTTTT | NA | TRBJ1-4 | TRBV14 | NA
CASSPKGLAASYEQYF | TGTGCCAGTAGTCCTAAGGGACTAGCGGCCTCCTACGAGCAGTACTTC | TRBD2 | TRBJ2-7 | TRBV19 | NA
CASSPTGLAENTGELFF | TGTGCCAGCAGCCCGACGGGACTAGCGGAGAACACCGGGGAGCTGTTTTTT | TRBD2 | TRBJ2-2 | TRBV7-8 | NA
CASSAQGGTEAFF | TGTGCCAGCAGCGCCCAGGGCGGCACTGAAGCTTTCTTT | NA | TRBJ1-1 | TRBV5-5 | once
CASSSSGRTGEQYF | TGTGCCAGCAGCTCTAGCGGGAGGACGGGGGAGCAGTACTTC | TRBD2 | TRBJ2-7 | TRBV5-4 | NA
CASGGTGGLSEKLFF | TGCGCCAGCGGGGGGACAGGGGGCTTGAGTGAAAAACTGTTTTTT | TRBD1 | TRBJ1-4 | TRBV5-1 | NA
CASRNFRATEAFF | TGTGCCAGCAGAAATTTCCGGGCCACTGAAGCTTTCTTT | NA | TRBJ1-1 | TRBV28 | NA
CASTRDLTQYF | TGTGCCAGCACCCGAGATCTTACGCAGTATTTT | NA | TRBJ2-3 | TRBV7-7 | few
CASSSVMGRPSYNEQFF | TGTGCCAGCAGCTCAGTTATGGGACGGCCCTCCTACAATGAGCAGTTCTTC | NA | TRBJ2-1 | TRBV7-7 | NA
CASSKTSGSYEQYF | TGTGCCAGCAGTAAGACTAGCGGGAGTTACGAGCAGTACTTC | TRBD2 | TRBJ2-7 | TRBV2 | few
CASSGGDFTGELFF | TGTGCCAGCAGTGGAGGGGACTTCACCGGGGAGCTGTTTTTT | NA | TRBJ2-2 | TRBV6-1 | NA
CASSVSRTYEQYF | TGTGCCAGCAGCGTATCTCGCACCTACGAGCAGTACTTC | NA | TRBJ2-7 | TRBV9 | few